This T cell receptor beta chain is drawn from a study of shared clonotypes between healthy human individuals. Turning to the study itself: The donors, two women and a few men, were aged 18 to 49. Every donor yielded three CD4 naive, three CD4 memory, two CD8 naive and one CD8 memory plate.

Germline V gene lookup returns CDR1 SEHNR and CDR2 FQNEAQ (reference sequence). The CDR3 has 14 residues. Trimming cost V 5 bases and J 4 bases, with 11 bases left between them. With respect to this clone: Its target is not known.

General study results and limits: The generation probabilities recorded for non-shared clonotypes fell below those of clonotypes shared by all four donors.

Measured with immunoSEQ multiplex PCR; TCRdb has only the in-frame clones, and not every one. This sample has millions of clones, with just over 90% found just once. Those who donated were healthy HIV-negative adults, with no recent acute infections or vaccinations reported. The rearrangement joins TRBV7-9 to TRBJ2-2; D possibly matches TRBD1 or TRBD2 (5 bases each). This receptor was identified in a man aged 18 to 29 in good health. The specimen was naive CD4+ T cells sorted from blood. Subset here: CD45RA+ positively selected. The CDR3 is CASSPRGGTGELFF. The CDR3 nucleotides are TGTGCCAGCAGCCCCCGGGGCGGCACCGGGGAGCTGTTTTTT.